This TCR beta chain comes out of a study of T cells in Graves' hyperthyroidism and ophthalmopathy. About the research overall: The authors collected peripheral blood at initial diagnosis, before any treatment.

The CDR3 totals 17 residues. Germline V gives CDR1 SGDLS, CDR2 YYNGEE. The V end was cut by 0 bases, the J end by 2 bases, with 14 bases between. Study-level points and caveats: Blood also contained most expanded thyroid clonotypes above 0.001. Separation of ophthalmopathy from stable hyperthyroidism was achieved by a 13 V-J model.

In the case of this clonotype: The antigen is unknown.

Authors of the study amplified TCR beta CDR3 regions from RNA transcripts. The primer set for the first-round RT-PCR of the TCR CDR3 was HTBI. TCRdb reanalysed the multiplex PCR reads using MiXCR and keeps one entry per CDR3 protein. Among a few hundred thousand distinct CDR3 sequences listed, approximately 15% were seen once. The clonotype was recovered from a young woman with Graves' hyperthyroidism. Material for sequencing was blood. The chain couples TRBV9 to TRBJ2-2; D is possibly TRBD2 (7 bases). DNA of the CDR3: TGTGCCAGCAGCGTAGAAGGGGGAGGGTTTAACACCGGGGAGCTGTTTTTT. This sequence encodes CASSVEGGGFNTGELFF.